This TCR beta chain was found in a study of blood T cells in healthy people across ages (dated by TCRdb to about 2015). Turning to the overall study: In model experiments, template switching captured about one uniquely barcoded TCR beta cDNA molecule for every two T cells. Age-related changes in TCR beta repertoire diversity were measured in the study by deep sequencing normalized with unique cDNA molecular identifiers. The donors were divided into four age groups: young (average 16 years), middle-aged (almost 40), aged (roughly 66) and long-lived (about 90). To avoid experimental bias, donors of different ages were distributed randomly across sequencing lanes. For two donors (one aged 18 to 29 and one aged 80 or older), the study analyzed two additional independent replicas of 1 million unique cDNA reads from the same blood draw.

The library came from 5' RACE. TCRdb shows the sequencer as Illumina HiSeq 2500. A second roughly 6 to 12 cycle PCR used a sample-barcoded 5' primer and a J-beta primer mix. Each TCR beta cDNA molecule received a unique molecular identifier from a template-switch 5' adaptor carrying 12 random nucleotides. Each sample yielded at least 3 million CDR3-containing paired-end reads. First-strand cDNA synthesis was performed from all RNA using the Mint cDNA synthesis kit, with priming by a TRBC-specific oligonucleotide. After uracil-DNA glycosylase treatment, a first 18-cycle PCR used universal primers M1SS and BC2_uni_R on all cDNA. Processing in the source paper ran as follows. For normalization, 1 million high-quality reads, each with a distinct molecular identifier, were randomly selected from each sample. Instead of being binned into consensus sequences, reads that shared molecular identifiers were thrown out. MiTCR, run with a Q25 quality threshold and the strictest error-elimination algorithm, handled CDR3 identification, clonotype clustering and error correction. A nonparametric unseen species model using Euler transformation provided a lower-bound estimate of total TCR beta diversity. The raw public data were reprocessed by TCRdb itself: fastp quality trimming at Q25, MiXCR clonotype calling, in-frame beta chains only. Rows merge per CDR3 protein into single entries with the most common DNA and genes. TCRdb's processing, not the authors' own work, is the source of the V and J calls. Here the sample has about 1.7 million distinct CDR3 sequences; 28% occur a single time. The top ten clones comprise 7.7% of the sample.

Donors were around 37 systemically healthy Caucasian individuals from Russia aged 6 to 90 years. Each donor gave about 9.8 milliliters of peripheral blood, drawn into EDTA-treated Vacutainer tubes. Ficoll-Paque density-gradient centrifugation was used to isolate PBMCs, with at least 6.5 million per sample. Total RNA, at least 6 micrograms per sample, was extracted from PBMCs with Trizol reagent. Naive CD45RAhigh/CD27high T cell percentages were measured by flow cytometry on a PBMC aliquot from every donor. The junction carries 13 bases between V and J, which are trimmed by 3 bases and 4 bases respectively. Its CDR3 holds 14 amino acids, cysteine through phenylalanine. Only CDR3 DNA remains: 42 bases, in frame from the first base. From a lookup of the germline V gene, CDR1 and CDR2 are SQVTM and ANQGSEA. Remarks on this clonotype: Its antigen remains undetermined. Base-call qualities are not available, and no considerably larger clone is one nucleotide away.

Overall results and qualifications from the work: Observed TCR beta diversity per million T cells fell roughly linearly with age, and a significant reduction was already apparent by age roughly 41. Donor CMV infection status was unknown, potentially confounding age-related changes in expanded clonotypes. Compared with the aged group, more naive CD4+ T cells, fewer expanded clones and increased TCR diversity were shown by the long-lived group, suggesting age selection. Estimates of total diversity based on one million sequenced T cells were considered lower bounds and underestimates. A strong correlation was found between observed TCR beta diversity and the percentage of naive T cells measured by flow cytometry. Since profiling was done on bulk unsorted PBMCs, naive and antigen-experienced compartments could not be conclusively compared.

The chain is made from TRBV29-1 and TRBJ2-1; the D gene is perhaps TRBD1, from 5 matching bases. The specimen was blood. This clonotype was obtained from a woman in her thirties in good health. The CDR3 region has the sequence CSVDVTAIYNEQFF. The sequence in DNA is TGCAGCGTTGATGTGACAGCAATATACAATGAGCAGTTCTTC.